These 3 T cell receptor beta chains originate from one sample sequenced in a study of OX40 agonist ivuxolimab in advanced cancers. Assay used: immunoSEQ multiplex PCR; TCRdb lists only in-frame clones, some missing. The data contain about 91,000 clones, roughly 80% of them singletons. The source material was CD4+ or CD8+ T cells sorted from blood, sampled in a trial of the OX40 agonist ivuxolimab. All receptors derive from an adult with an advanced solid tumor such as melanoma, head and neck, liver or kidney cancer.

The sample holds one count of this clone. The V call is TRBV29-1, the J call TRBJ1-2; no definite D call. V dropped 4 bases and J dropped 3 bases, with 15 bases sitting between them. The CDR3 has 14 residues. The germline V gene encodes CDR1 SQVTM and CDR2 ANQGSEA. CDR3 protein: CSVATQTSHYGYTF. Written as DNA, the CDR3 is TGCAGCGTTGCTACCCAGACAAGCCACTATGGCTACACCTTC.

The rearrangement joins TRBV5-5 to TRBJ1-2; D is perhaps TRBD1 (6 bases). There are 13 residues in the CDR3. Germline loops: CDR1 SGHKS, CDR2 YYEKEE (reference sequence). The germline V and J ends were trimmed by 4 bases and 7 bases, with 14 bases remaining between them. CDR3: CASSTTGYGGYTF. CDR3 nucleotides: TGTGCCAGCAGCACCACAGGGTACGGTGGCTACACCTTC.

The CDR3 is CASGLDRPRDTQYF. CDR3 DNA sequence: TGTGCTAGTGGTTTGGACAGGCCGCGGGATACGCAGTATTTT. The chain employs TRBV12-5 and TRBJ2-3, with TRBD1 as a possible D gene (5 bases). Germline-derived CDR1 and CDR2 are LGHNT and FRNRAP. V lost 1 base and J lost 6, with 11 bases in between. This CDR3 is built from 14 residues.